A single sample gave rise to the 9 T cell receptor beta chains below, sequenced in a study of CD8+CD57+ T cells in acquired aplastic anemia. TCR beta VDJ combinations and CDR3 sequences were profiled from genomic DNA. Via MiXCR, TCRdb re-called the reads, giving one row per CDR3 protein. The sample includes 190,000 or so distinct CDR3 sequences, less than 60% of them seen just once. Patients sequenced had flow cytometry evidence of CD8+CD57+ cell expansion. Sequencing was performed on sorted CD4+, CD8+, or CD8+CD57+ T cells (not recorded which) from PBMCs. The receptors derive from a human donor with aplastic anemia.

The CDR3 DNA is TGTGCCAGCAGCTTGGGGGTGGGTGTAGGGGAGCTGTTTTTT. It translates to CASSLGVGVGELFF. The gene calls are TRBV7-2 and TRBJ2-2, with D perhaps given as TRBD1 or TRBD2 (5 bases each). Germline-derived CDR1 and CDR2 are SGHTA and FQGNSA. CDR3 length: 14 amino acids. V lost 3 bases, J lost 8 bases, and 13 bases lay in between.

In its sample, this clonotype was seen a few times. This sequence joins TRBV18 and TRBJ2-2; TRBD1 aligns across 9 bases. CDR1 and CDR2 from the germline V gene are KGHSH and LQKENI. The CDR3 spans 15 residues. After removal of 6 bases from V and 3 bases from J, the junction contained 5 bases not matched to a gene. CDR3 bases: TGTGCCAGCTCCCTGGGACAGGGCCACACCGGGGAGCTGTTTTTT. Translated: CASSLGQGHTGELFF.

About this clonotype: One end of the junction fails to match germline, which may point to a read error. The V and J genes are TRBV19 and TRBJ2-1; TRBD2 might be the D (5 bases). CDR3 length: 16 amino acids. Germline V gene sequence: CDR1 LNHDA, CDR2 SQIVND (reference sequence). CDR3 in amino acids: CASSTLFAGAYNEQSF. The CDR3, as DNA: TGTGCCAGTAGTACGTTATTCGCGGGCGCCTACAATGAGCAGTCCTTC. Full variable domain (rest looked up from reference TRBV19 and TRBJ2-1): DGGITQSPKYLFRKEGQNVTLSCEQNLNHDAMYWYRQDPGQGLRLIYYSQIVNDFQKGDIAEGYSVSREKKESFPLTVTSAQKNPTAFYLCASSTLFAGAYNEQSFGPGTRLTVL.

This clonotype was seen at least ten times. The chain employs TRBV10-3 and TRBJ2-7; TRBD1 agrees at 11 bases. CDR1 and CDR2 (germline): ENHRY, SYGVKD. After removal of 9 bases from V and 6 bases from J, the junction contained 10 bases not matched to a gene. The CDR3 extends over 14 amino acids. The CDR3 spells CAMGGGQGGSEQYF. CDR3 nucleotide sequence: TGTGCCATGGGAGGGGGACAGGGGGGCTCCGAGCAGTACTTC.

The sample holds a few counts of this clonotype. This rearrangement joins TRBV7-8 to TRBJ1-2, with a tentative D call TRBD1 (5 bases). V was clipped by 1 base and J by 10 bases, with 22 bases between them. The CDR3 has 16 amino acids. CDR1 SGHVS and CDR2 FQNEAQ come from the germline V gene. The CDR3: CASSLDLRGQGVDYTF. The DNA for the CDR3 is TGTGCCAGCAGCTTAGACCTCAGAGGGCAGGGTGTAGACTACACCTTC.

This clonotype was detected ten times or more. The CDR3 here is CSVEEREGTNEQFF. For the CDR3, the DNA is TGCAGCGTTGAGGAACGGGAGGGCACGAATGAGCAGTTCTTC. V gene TRBV29-1 combines with J gene TRBJ2-1; 8 nucleotides agree with TRBD2. Losses at the gene ends were 3 bases for V and 7 bases for J; bases not matched to a gene: 8. The CDR3 loop spans 14 amino acids. CDR1 and CDR2 (germline): SQVTM, ANQGSEA.

As DNA, the CDR3 is TGCAGTGCTAGAAAGATTGAGCAGTTCTTC. This sequence encodes CSARKIEQFF. This chain connects TRBV20-1 to TRBJ2-1, with D unresolved. Germline V CDR1 and CDR2: DFQATT, SNEGSKA (reference sequence). Trimming pared 2 bases from V and 9 bases from J, leaving 5 bases between. CDR3 length: 10 residues.

CDR3 DNA sequence: TGTGCCACCAGCAGAGACCCGGGGATCGTCGGGGAGCTGTTTTTT. This translates into CATSRDPGIVGELFF. The chain combines TRBV15 with TRBJ2-2; a weak D match, TRBD2 (5 bases). Looked up from germline, CDR1 is LNHNV and CDR2 is YYDKDF (reference sequence). Trimming removed 0 bases from V and 7 bases from J, with 12 bases in between. This CDR3 has 15 residues.

This clonotype was seen ten or more times. CDR3 sequence reads: CASSLAAGVQPQHF. The CDR3 DNA follows: TGTGCCAGCAGCTTAGCGGCCGGGGTTCAGCCCCAGCATTTT. V and J are TRBV7-2 and TRBJ1-5; D is unclear. The CDR3 totals 14 residues. Trimming removed 0 bases at V and 6 bases at J, with 9 bases between. Germline CDR1 reads SGHTA; CDR2 reads FQGNSA.